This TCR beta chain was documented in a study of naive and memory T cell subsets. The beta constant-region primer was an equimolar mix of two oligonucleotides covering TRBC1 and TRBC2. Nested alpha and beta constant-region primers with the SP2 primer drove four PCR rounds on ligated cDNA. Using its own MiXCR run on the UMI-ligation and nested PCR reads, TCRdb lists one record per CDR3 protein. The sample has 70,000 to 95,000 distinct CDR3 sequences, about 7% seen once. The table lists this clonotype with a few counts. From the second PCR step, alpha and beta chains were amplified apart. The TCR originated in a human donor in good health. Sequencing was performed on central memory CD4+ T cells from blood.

The CDR3 sequence is CATQRQENTEAFF. The CDR3 bases are TGTGCCACCCAGAGACAGGAGAACACTGAAGCTTTCTTT. The chain links TRBV10-3 to TRBJ1-1; D is perhaps TRBD1 (6 bases). Trimming shortened V by 10 bases and J by 1 base, and 13 bases separated the two germline ends. CDR3 length: 13 residues. The germline V gene has CDR1 ENHRY and CDR2 SYGVKD.